This section outlines one TCR beta chain sequence together with its context. The entry originates in a study of long-term antiretroviral therapy in people with HIV. The V gene's germline CDR1 is MNHEY and CDR2 SMNVEV (reference sequence). The CDR3 has 13 amino acids. The V end lost 2 bases, the J end lost 0 bases, and 2 bases lay between the germline ends. With survey level as its setting, the immunoSEQ assay was v3.0. Repertoires were generated with immunoSEQ multiplex PCR, while TCRdb's copy carries only in-frame clones and drops some. Of about 21,000 clones listed, about 76% are singletons. The origin of this receptor is a man aged 35-49 years with HIV. V gene TRBV27 combines with J gene TRBJ2-4; no definite D call. Material: unsorted PBMCs, obtained 0.1 years before starting antiretroviral therapy. CDR3 coding DNA: TGTGCCAGCAGTTTAATAGCCAAAAACATTCAGTACTTC. This sequence encodes CASSLIAKNIQYF.